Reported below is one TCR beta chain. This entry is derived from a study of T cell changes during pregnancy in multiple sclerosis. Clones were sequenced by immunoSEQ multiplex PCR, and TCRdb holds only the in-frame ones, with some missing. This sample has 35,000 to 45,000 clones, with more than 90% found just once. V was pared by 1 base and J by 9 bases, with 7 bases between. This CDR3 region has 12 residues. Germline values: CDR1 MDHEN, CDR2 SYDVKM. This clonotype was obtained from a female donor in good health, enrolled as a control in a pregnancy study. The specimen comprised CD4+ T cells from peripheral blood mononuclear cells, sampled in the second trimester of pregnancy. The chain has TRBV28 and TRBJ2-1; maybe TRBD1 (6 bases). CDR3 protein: CASSLSTGEQFF. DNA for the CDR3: TGTGCCAGCAGTTTATCGACAGGTGAGCAGTTCTTC.